One sample yielded the 11 T cell receptor beta chains listed below, sequenced in a study of T cells in Graves' hyperthyroidism and ophthalmopathy. Regions amplified from RNA transcripts were the TCR beta CDR3 regions. When the TCR CDR3 underwent first-round RT-PCR, the HTBI primer set was used. MiXCR, applied by TCRdb to the multiplex PCR reads, yields one record per CDR3 protein. The repertoire has roughly 700,000 distinct CDR3 sequences, under 45% of them found once; the top ten carry around 30%. Material: blood. These receptors originate from a woman between 35 and 50 years old with Graves' hyperthyroidism.

The chain couples TRBV12-3 or TRBV12-4 to TRBJ2-6, with D possibly TRBD1 on 6 matching bases. Trimming shortened V by 4 bases and J by 9 bases, and 13 bases separated the two germline ends. The CDR3 is 14 residues long. The CDR3 protein is CASSSQTGFNVLTF. CDR3 nucleotides: TGTGCCAGCAGTTCGCAAACAGGGTTCAACGTCCTGACTTTC.

Of note for this clonotype: One end of the junction fails to match germline, which may point to a read error. V and J are TRBV12-3 or TRBV12-4 and TRBJ2-7, with unresolved D. The CDR3 consists of 13 residues. This CDR3 reads CAGSFGQSYEQYF. In DNA, the CDR3 is TGTGCCGGCAGTTTTGGGCAGAGCTACGAGCAGTACTTC.

The chain recombines TRBV10-3 with TRBJ2-7; D may be TRBD2 (7 bases). Germline V gene sequence: CDR1 ENHRY, CDR2 SYGVKD. The CDR3 contains 14 residues. V lost 7 bases and J lost 9, with 22 bases in between. The CDR3 region is CAIMEGGLADTQYF. The CDR3, as DNA: TGTGCCATCATGGAGGGGGGGCTGGCAGATACGCAGTACTTC.

This clonotype was seen ten or more times. The rearrangement joins TRBV12-3 or TRBV12-4 to TRBJ1-1; D gene unclear. This CDR3 is built from 12 residues. Trimming removed 2 bases from V and 11 bases from J, with 12 bases in between. The CDR3 DNA follows: TGTGCCAGCAGTTTAAGACCCATGGAGGCTTTCTTT. This codes for CASSLRPMEAFF.

This sequence joins TRBV11-2 and TRBJ2-6, with D possibly being TRBD1 (5 bases). Trimming cost V 5 bases and J 0 bases, with 11 bases left between them. The germline gives CDR1 SGHAT, CDR2 FQNNGV. The CDR3 runs to 16 residues. The CDR3 DNA is TGTGCCAGCAGCACGCCTCAGGGCTCTGGGGCCAACGTCCTGACTTTC. Its protein is CASSTPQGSGANVLTF.

The rearrangement joins TRBV6-6 to TRBJ2-7; D not certain. The CDR3 loop spans 15 amino acids. Trimming cost V 5 bases and J 8 bases, with 22 bases left between them. Germline V gene data show CDR1 as MNHNY and CDR2 as SVGAGI (reference sequence). In DNA, the CDR3 is TGTGCCAGCAGTGAACGAACTAACCCCCCTCCCAAGCAGTACTTC. Its translation is CASSERTNPPPKQYF.

Concerning this clonotype itself: This clone may be a read error of a much larger clone one base away. The rearrangement links TRBV29-1 to TRBJ1-5; D remains ambiguous. The CDR3 length is 13 residues. From germline, CDR1 is SQVTM and CDR2 ANQGSEA. The CDR3 loop reads CSVGEYSSQPQHF. The CDR3 bases are TGCAGCGTTGGAGAATATAGCAGTCAGCCCCAGCATTTT.

With regard to this clonotype: One base away lies a much larger clone, so this may be a sequencing read error. This sequence joins TRBV20-1 and TRBJ1-1; possibly TRBD1 for D (6 bases). The V gene lost 3 bases and the J gene lost 1 base, with 9 bases spanning the gap. Germline V lookup: CDR1 DFQATT, CDR2 SNEGSKA (reference sequence). The CDR3 is 13 residues long. CDR3 region: CSASEGGNTEAFF. CDR3 nucleotide sequence: TGCAGTGCTAGCGAAGGGGGGAACACTGAAGCTTTCTTT.

The CDR3 nucleotides are TGTGCCAGCAGCTCCGGGACAGATCATCAGCCCCAGCATTTT. Protein: CASSSGTDHQPQHF. The chain uses TRBV13 and TRBJ1-5; 7 bases agree with TRBD1. Looked up from germline, CDR1 is PRHDT and CDR2 is FYEKMQ (reference sequence). V lost 4 bases to trimming and J lost 5 bases; unmatched junction nucleotides: 5. The length of the CDR3 is 14 residues.

The V call is TRBV9, the J call TRBJ1-4, with 10 bases that match TRBD1. The V segment lost 7 bases and the J segment 8 bases; nucleotides outside the gene matches: 20. Looked up from germline, CDR1 is SGDLS and CDR2 is YYNGEE. The CDR3 is 18 residues long. CDR3 DNA sequence: TGTGCCAGCGGCGCGACTAGTCCGGGACAGGGGCCAGGGGAAAAACTGTTTTTT. Its protein is CASGATSPGQGPGEKLFF.

At least ten counts were recorded for this clonotype. This chain's CDR3 is CASSYRSGGDEKLFF. The CDR3 DNA is TGTGCCAGCAGTTACCGTTCGGGCGGGGATGAAAAACTGTTTTTT. The chain links TRBV7-2 to TRBJ1-4; no clear D. This CDR3 has 15 amino acids. The V gene lost 6 bases and the J gene lost 6 bases, with 17 bases spanning the gap. Germline V gives CDR1 SGHTA, CDR2 FQGNSA.